This passage covers 8 T cell receptor beta chains from one sample sequenced in a study of technical replicates of blood from a few donors. This table comes from immunoSEQ multiplex PCR, and its TCRdb copy is limited to in-frame clones, with some not included. In the table there are 65,000 to 85,000 clones, 85% to 95% of which are singletons. Specimen: T cells isolated from PBMCs. The receptors were sampled from a human donor in good health.

The CDR3 spells CSTRDGSSGANVLTF. CDR3 coding DNA: TGCAGCACCCGGGACGGGAGCTCTGGGGCCAACGTCCTGACTTTC. The genes are TRBV29-1 and TRBJ2-6; a possible D gene is TRBD2 (6 bases). Between the trimmed V and J ends, which lost 8 bases and 0 bases, there was a span of 14 bases. The length of the CDR3 is 15 residues. Germline lookup yields CDR1 SQVTM and CDR2 ANQGSEA. The full variable domain, its missing parts supplied by reference TRBV29-1 and TRBJ2-6, is SAVISQKPSRDICQRGTSLTIQCQVDSQVTMMFWYRQQPGQSLTLIATANQGSEATYESGFVIDKFPISRPNLTFSTLTVSNMSPEDSSIYLCSTRDGSSGANVLTFGAGSRLTVL.

The V call is TRBV15, the J call TRBJ2-1; 7 bases match TRBD1. J gave up 2 bases and V 8 bases, and 9 bases lay outside the gene matches. The CDR3 has 15 residues. Germline V lookup: CDR1 LNHNV, CDR2 YYDKDF (reference sequence). The CDR3 sequence is CATGATGQPYNEQFF. The DNA of the CDR3 is TGTGCCACCGGAGCAACGGGACAGCCCTACAATGAGCAGTTCTTC.

V gene TRBV7-6 combines with J gene TRBJ1-1; a weak D match, TRBD1 (6 bases). The CDR3 contains 14 residues. The V gene lost 1 base and the J gene lost 6 bases, with 12 bases spanning the gap. CDR1 and CDR2 (germline): SGHVS, FNYEAQ. CDR3 nucleotides: TGTGCCAGCAGCTTAGGGGGGGGGCCGGCTGAAGCTTTCTTT. This gives the protein CASSLGGGPAEAFF.

The V and J genes are TRBV2 and TRBJ2-7; TRBD1 matches at 9 bases. Per the germline V gene, CDR1 is SNHLY and CDR2 is FYNNEI. V dropped 0 bases and J dropped 2; count of bases not matched to a gene: 5. CDR3 length: 16 amino acids. CDR3 DNA: TGTGCCAGCAGTGAAGCGGGGACAGGGCCCCCCTACGAGCAGTACTTC. Translated, it gives CASSEAGTGPPYEQYF.

V is TRBV7-9 and J is TRBJ2-7, with 7 bases lining up with TRBD1. V shed 4 bases and J 2 bases; nucleotides not matched to a gene: 5. Germline values: CDR1 SEHNR, CDR2 FQNEAQ (reference sequence). The CDR3 covers 14 residues. The CDR3 nucleotides read TGTGCCAGCAGCTCGACAGGGATCCCCTACGAGCAGTACTTC. It yields the protein CASSSTGIPYEQYF.

This chain links TRBV13 with TRBJ2-2; 8 bases match TRBD1. Unmatched junction bases numbered 11, after V lost 1 base and J lost 4 bases. This CDR3 contains 18 residues. The germline CDR1 and CDR2 sequences are PRHDT and FYEKMQ (reference sequence). The CDR3 bases are TGTGCCAGCAGCTTAGCCGAAGACAGGGGATCTTTCACCGGGGAGCTGTTTTTT. This translates into CASSLAEDRGSFTGELFF. Variable domain in full (rest from reference TRBV13 and TRBJ2-2): AAGVIQSPRHLIKEKRETATLKCYPIPRHDTVYWYQQGPGQDPQFLISFYEKMQSDKGSIPDRFSAQQFSDYHSELNMSSLELGDSALYFCASSLAEDRGSFTGELFFGEGSRLTVL.

CDR3 protein: CASSPGQTNYEQYF. For the CDR3, the DNA is TGTGCCAGCAGCCCGGGACAGACTAACTACGAGCAGTACTTC. This chain links TRBV11-3 with TRBJ2-7; TRBD1 agrees at 7 bases. CDR3 length equals 14 residues. The trim removed 5 bases at V and 3 bases at J, leaving 7 bases unmatched. CDR1 is SGHNT and CDR2 is YENEEA in the germline V gene.

The chain combines TRBV4-1 with TRBJ2-7, with D possibly matching TRBD1 (5 bases). The germline V gene has CDR1 MGHRA and CDR2 YSYEKL. V lost 0 bases, J lost 2 bases, and 8 bases lay in between. The CDR3 sequence is 14 residues long. CDR3 in amino acids: CASSQDKGTYEQYF. CDR3 coding DNA: TGCGCCAGCAGCCAAGATAAGGGGACCTACGAGCAGTACTTC.